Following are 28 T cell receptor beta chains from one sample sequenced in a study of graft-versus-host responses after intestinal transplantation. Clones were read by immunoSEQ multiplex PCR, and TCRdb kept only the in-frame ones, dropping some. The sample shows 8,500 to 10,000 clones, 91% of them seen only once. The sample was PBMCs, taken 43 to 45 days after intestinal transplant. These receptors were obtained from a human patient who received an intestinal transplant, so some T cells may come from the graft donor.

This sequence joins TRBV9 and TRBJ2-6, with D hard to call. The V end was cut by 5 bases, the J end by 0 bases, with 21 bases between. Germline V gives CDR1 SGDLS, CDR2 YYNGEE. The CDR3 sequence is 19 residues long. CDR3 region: CASSVSRSPRFSGANVLTF. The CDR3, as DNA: TGTGCCAGCAGTGTCTCGCGGTCTCCACGCTTCTCTGGGGCCAACGTCCTGACTTTC.

The CDR3: CASSLGRDRGPENSYEQYF. The CDR3 DNA sequence: TGTGCCAGCAGCTTAGGTAGGGACAGGGGACCTGAAAACTCCTACGAGCAGTACTTC. The chain uses TRBV7-2 and TRBJ2-7, with 10 bases aligning to TRBD1. V gave up 1 base and J gave up 0 bases; unmatched junction bases: 12. Germline CDR1 SGHTA, CDR2 FQGNSA. This CDR3 is built from 19 residues.

The CDR3 nucleotides read TGTGCCAGCAGTCCCTCGGAAGACTTGAACACTGAAGCTTTCTTT. Translating gives CASSPSEDLNTEAFF. The chain links TRBV28 to TRBJ1-1; no clear D. In germline, CDR1 is MDHEN, CDR2 SYDVKM. The CDR3 loop spans 15 amino acids. V lost 5 bases and J 0 bases, leaving 13 bases between the germline ends.

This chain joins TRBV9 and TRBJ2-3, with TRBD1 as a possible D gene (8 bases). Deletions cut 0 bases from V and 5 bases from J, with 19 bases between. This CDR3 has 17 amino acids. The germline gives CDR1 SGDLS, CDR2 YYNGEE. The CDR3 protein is CASSVAPGAGTGDTQYF. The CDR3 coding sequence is TGTGCCAGCAGCGTAGCCCCCGGAGCGGGGACAGGAGATACGCAGTATTTT.

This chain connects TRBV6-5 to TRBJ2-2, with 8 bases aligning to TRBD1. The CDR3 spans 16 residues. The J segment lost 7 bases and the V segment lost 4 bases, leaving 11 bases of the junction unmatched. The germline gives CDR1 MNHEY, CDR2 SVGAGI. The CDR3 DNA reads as TGTGCCAGCAGTTCCTTACGGACAGGGCAGGTCGGGGAGCTGTTTTTT. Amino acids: CASSSLRTGQVGELFF.

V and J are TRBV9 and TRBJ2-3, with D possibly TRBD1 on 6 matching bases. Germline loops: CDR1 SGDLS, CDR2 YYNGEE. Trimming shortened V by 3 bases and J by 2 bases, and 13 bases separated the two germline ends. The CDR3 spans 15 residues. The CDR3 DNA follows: TGTGCCAGCAGCGCGACAGGAATTACCACAGATACGCAGTATTTT. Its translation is CASSATGITTDTQYF.

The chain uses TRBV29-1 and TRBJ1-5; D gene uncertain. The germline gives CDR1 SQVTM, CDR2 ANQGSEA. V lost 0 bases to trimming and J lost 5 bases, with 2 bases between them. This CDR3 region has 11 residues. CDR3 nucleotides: TGCAGCGTTGAAGATCATCAGCCCCAGCATTTT. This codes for CSVEDHQPQHF.

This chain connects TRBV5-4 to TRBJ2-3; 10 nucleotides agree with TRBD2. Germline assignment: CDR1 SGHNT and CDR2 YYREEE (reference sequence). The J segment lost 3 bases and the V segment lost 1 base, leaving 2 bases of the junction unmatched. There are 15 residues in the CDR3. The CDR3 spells CASSLSSGGTDTQYF. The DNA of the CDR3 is TGTGCCAGCAGCTTGTCTAGCGGGGGTACAGATACGCAGTATTTT.

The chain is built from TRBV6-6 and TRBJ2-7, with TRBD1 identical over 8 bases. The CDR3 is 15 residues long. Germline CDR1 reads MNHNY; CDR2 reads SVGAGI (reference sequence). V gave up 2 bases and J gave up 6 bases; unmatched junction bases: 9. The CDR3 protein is CASSYPGTGGSEQYF. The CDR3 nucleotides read TGTGCCAGCAGTTACCCCGGGACAGGAGGTTCCGAGCAGTACTTC.

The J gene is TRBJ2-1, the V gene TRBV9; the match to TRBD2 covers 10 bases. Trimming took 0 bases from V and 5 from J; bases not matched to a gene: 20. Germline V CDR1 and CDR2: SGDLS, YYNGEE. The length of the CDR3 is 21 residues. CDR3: CASSVATRASGSPSPNNEQFF. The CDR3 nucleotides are TGTGCCAGCAGCGTAGCTACGAGGGCTAGCGGGAGTCCCTCACCTAACAATGAGCAGTTCTTC.

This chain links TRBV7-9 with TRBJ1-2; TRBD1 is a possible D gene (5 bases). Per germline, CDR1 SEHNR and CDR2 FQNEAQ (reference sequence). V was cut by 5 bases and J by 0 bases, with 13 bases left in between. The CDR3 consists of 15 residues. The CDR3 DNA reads TGTGCCAGCAGCCCCCAGGGAGGGGCTAACTATGGCTACACCTTC. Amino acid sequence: CASSPQGGANYGYTF.

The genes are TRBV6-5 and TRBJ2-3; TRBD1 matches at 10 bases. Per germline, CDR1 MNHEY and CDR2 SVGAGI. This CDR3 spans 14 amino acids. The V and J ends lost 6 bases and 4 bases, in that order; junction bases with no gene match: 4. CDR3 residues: CASRTGQGSDTQYF. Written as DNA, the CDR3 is TGTGCCAGCAGAACGGGACAGGGGTCAGATACGCAGTATTTT.

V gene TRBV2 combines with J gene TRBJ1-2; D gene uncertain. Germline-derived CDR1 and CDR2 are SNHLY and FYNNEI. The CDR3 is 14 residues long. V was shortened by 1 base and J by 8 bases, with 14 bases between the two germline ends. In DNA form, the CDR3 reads TGTGCCAGCAGTGAAGGGAACCTCTATGAGGGCTACACCTTC. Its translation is CASSEGNLYEGYTF.

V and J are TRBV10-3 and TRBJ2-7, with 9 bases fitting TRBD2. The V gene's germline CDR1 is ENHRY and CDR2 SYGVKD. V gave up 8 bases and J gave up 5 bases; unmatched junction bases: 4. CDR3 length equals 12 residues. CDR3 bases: TGTGCCATCGGCGGGAGGGTTGACGAGCAGTACTTC. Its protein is CAIGGRVDEQYF.

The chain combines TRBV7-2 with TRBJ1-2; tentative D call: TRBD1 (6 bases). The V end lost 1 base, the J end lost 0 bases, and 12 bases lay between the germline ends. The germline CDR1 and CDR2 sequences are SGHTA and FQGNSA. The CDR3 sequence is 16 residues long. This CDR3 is CASSLGGGGSNYGYTF. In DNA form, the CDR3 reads TGTGCCAGCAGCTTAGGGGGAGGGGGTTCTAACTATGGCTACACCTTC. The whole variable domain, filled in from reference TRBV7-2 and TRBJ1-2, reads GAGVSQSPSNKVTEKGKDVELRCDPISGHTALYWYRQSLGQGLEFLIYFQGNSAPDKSGLPSDRFSAERTGGSVSTLTIQRTQQEDSAVYLCASSLGGGGSNYGYTFGSGTRLTVV.

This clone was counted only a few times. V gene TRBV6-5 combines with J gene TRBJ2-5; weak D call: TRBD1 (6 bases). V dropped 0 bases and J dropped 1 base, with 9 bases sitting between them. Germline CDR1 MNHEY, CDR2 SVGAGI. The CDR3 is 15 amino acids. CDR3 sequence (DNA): TGTGCCAGCAGTTACTCGGGGGCGCCCCAAGAGACCCAGTACTTC. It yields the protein CASSYSGAPQETQYF.

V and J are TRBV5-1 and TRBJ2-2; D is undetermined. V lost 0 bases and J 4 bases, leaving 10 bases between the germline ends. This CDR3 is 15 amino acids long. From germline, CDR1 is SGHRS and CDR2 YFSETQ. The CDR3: CASSLAETATGELFF. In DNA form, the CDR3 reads TGCGCCAGCAGCTTGGCCGAGACGGCCACCGGGGAGCTGTTTTTT. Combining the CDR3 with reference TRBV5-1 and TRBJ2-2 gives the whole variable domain KAGVTQTPRYLIKTRGQQVTLSCSPISGHRSVSWYQQTPGQGLQFLFEYFSETQRNKGNFPGRFSGRQFSNSRSEMNVSTLELGDSALYLCASSLAETATGELFFGEGSRLTVL.

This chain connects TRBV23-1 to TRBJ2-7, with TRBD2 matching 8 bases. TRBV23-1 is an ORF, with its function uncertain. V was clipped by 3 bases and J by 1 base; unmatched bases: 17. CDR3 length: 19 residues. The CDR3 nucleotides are TGCGCCAGCAGTCACGTGGCTTACAGGGCGGGGGGAATATCCTACGAGCAGTACTTC. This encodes CASSHVAYRAGGISYEQYF.

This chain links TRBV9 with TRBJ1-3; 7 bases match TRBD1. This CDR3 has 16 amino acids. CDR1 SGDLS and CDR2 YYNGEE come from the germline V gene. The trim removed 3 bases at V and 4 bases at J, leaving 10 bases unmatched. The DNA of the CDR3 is TGTGCCAGCAGCGCCCGACAGGGTCTTCGCGGAAACACCATATATTTT. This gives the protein CASSARQGLRGNTIYF.

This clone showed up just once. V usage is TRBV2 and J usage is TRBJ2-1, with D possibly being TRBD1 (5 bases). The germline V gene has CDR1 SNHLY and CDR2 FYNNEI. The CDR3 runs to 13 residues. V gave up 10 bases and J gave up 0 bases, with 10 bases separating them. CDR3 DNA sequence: TGTGCCATCCGGACATCCTCCTACAATGAGCAGTTCTTC. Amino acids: CAIRTSSYNEQFF.

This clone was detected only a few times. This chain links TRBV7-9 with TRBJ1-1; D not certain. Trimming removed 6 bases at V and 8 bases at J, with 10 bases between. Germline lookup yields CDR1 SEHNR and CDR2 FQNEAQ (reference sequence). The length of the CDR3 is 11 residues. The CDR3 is CASSRTLEAFF. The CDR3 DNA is TGTGCCAGCAGTCGGACCTTGGAAGCTTTCTTT.

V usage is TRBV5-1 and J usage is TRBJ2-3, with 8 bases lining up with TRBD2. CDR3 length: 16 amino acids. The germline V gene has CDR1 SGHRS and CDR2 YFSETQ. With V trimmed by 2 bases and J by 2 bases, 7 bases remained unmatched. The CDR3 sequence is CASSLGTRVDTDTQYF. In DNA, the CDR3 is TGCGCCAGCAGCTTAGGGACTAGAGTAGACACAGATACGCAGTATTTT.

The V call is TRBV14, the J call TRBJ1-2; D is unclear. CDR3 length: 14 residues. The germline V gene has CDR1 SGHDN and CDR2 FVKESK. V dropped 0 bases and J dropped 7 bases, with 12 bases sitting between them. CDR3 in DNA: TGTGCCAGCAGCCAAGATGGGTTAGGCGGTGGCTACACCTTC. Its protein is CASSQDGLGGGYTF. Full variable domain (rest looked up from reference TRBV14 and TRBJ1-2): EAGVTQFPSHSVIEKGQTVTLRCDPISGHDNLYWYRRVMGKEIKFLLHFVKESKQDESGMPNNRFLAERTGGTYSTLKVQPAELEDSGVYFCASSQDGLGGGYTFGSGTRLTVV.

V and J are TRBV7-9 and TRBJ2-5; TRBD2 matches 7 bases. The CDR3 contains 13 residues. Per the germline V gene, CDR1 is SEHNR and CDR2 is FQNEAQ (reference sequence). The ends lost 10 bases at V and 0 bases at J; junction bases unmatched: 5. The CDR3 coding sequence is TGTGCCACGGGGGAGGGATACCAAGAGACCCAGTACTTC. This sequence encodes CATGEGYQETQYF. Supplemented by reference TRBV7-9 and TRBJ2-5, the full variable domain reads DTGVSQNPRHKITKRGQNVTFRCDPISEHNRLYWYRQTLGQGPEFLTYFQNEAQLEKSRLLSDRFSAERPKGSFSTLEIQRTEQGDSAMYLCATGEGYQETQYFGPGTRLLVL.

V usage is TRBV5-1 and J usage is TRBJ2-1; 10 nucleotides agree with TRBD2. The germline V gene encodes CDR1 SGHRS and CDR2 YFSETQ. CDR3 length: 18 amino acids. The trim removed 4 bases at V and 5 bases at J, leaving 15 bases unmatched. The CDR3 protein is CASSLASGGESRNNEQFF. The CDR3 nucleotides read TGCGCCAGCAGCCTAGCTAGCGGGGGAGAAAGCCGAAACAATGAGCAGTTCTTC. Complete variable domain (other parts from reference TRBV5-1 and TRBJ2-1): KAGVTQTPRYLIKTRGQQVTLSCSPISGHRSVSWYQQTPGQGLQFLFEYFSETQRNKGNFPGRFSGRQFSNSRSEMNVSTLELGDSALYLCASSLASGGESRNNEQFFGPGTRLTVL.

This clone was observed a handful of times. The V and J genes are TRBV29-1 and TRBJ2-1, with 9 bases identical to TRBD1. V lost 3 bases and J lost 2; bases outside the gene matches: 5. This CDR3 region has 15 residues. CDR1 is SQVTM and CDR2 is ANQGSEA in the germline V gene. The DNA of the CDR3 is TGCAGCGTTGACCCCGGGACAGGGCCCTACAATGAGCAGTTCTTC. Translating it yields CSVDPGTGPYNEQFF.

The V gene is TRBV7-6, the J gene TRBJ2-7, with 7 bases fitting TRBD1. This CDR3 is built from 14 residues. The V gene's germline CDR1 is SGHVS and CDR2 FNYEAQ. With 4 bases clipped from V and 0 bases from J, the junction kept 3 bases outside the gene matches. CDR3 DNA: TGTGCCAGCAGCTCTTGGGACAGCTCCTACGAGCAGTACTTC. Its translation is CASSSWDSSYEQYF.

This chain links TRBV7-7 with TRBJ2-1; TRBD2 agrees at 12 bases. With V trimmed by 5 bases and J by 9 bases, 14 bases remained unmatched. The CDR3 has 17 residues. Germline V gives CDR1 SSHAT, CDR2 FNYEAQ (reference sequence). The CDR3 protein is CASSPRLAGVFPSEQFF. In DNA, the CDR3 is TGTGCCAGCAGCCCCCGACTAGCGGGAGTTTTCCCCAGTGAGCAGTTCTTC. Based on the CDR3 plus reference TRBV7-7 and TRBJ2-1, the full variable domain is GAGVSQSPRYKVTKRGQDVTLRCDPISSHATLYWYQQALGQGPEFLTYFNYEAQPDKSGLPSDRFSAERPEGSISTLTIQRTEQRDSAMYRCASSPRLAGVFPSEQFFGPGTRLTVL.